This T cell receptor (beta chain) was recovered during a study of Japanese encephalitis immunity and Zika vaccine responses (dated by TCRdb to the early 2020s). Some background on the complete study: Three 5.0 ug doses of alum-adjuvanted ZPIV were administered to included participants at weeks 0, 4 and 28. A two-dose regimen of JEV vaccine (IXIARO), with doses given 28 days apart, was administered to about 13 participants two to three months before the first ZPIV dose. Approximately twelve participants received one dose of YFV vaccine (YF-VAX) before ZPIV, and nine participants were flavivirus-naive. Over five representative participants per pre-vaccination group were picked for TCR sequencing, using samples from week 52 and from week 0, the point after pre-vaccination but before ZPIV. TCR repertoires from a few flavivirus-naive individuals were also analyzed at weeks 2, 6 and 52 after the start of ZPIV vaccination. The stimulations used peptide pools from ZIKV structural proteins divided into flavivirus-conserved and non-conserved sets, or JEV or YFV peptides that matched the pre-vaccination. The ZIKV peptides, 15-mers that overlapped by 11 residues, were chosen for containing NetMHCpan/NetMHCII-predicted epitopes with affinity below 50 nM. The study asked whether earlier vaccination against Japanese encephalitis virus (JEV) or yellow fever virus (YFV) shaped CD4 T cell responses to the Zika vaccine. What the work shows at the level of the full study, not this receptor alone: CD8 T cell responses to ZIKV peptide pools were of very low magnitude and seen in only a few individuals. Samples were clustered by participant, with no similarity observed between individuals, suggesting that no public TCRs were detected. Peptide-pool deconvolution was not performed because of sample size limitations, and consequently the individual peptides driving cross-reactive responses were not identified. In JEV-pre-vaccinated donors, the repertoire richness of CD4 T cells responding to conserved ZIKV epitopes decreased significantly after ZPIV. Rather than the whole vaccinated cohort, the analysis covered just a subset of trial participants, namely those who received three doses and had adequate samples. Repertoire similarity across time-points and stimulations was higher in JEV-pre-vaccinated donors than in YFV-pre-vaccinated donors, indicating more clonotypes shared between ZIKV and JEV stimulation.

Based on its abundance in the sample, this clonotype is hyperexpanded (1% or more). No per-base quality is available; no much larger clone lies one base away. Library construction relied on 5' RACE. Before sequencing, the TCRbeta libraries were pooled in amounts proportional to the number of cells sorted for each library. RNAzol RT was used to extract total RNA from the sorted cells, and cDNA was then synthesized using an oligo(dT) primer together with a template-switching oligo. The TCRbeta V-CDR3-J region was amplified by PCR between a SMARTer oligo primer and a TCRbeta constant-region primer using Kapa HiFi. A second PCR added Illumina adaptors and sample-specific index barcodes, with HighPrep bead cleanup and Bioanalyzer confirmation of a roughly 650 bp band. Libraries were sequenced on an Illumina MiSeq with 2x151 bp paired-end reads. Per the authors' processing: Reads were demultiplexed with an in-house Java program, and TCRbeta annotations were assigned and clonotypes were counted with MiXCR. To assess repertoire overlap, Morisita-Horn indices from the R package vegan were used, along with UPGMA clustering and Circos plots of recurring clonotypes. Shannon diversity and richness were each normalized to the maximum value possible given the input cell numbers, so the resulting values fell between 0 and 1. CDR3beta sequences were aligned with MUSCLE, distances computed with SeqinR, and multidimensional scaling plotted in R. TCRdb trimmed the raw reads at Q25, called clones with MiXCR and kept productive beta chains. Every distinct CDR3 protein forms one entry, paired with its most common genes and DNA. The V and J calls and clone size come from TCRdb's table, not from the authors' own analysis. The table kept for this sample lists about 63 distinct CDR3 sequences.

PBMCs were labeled with CellTrace CFSE and were cultured for 6 to 7 days in RPMI containing approximately 8% human serum plus peptide pools at around 0.99 ug/mL each. Unfixed proliferating CD4 T cells were sorted on a BD FACSAria as live CD56-CD19-CD16-CD3+CD4+ CFSE-low cells. The enrolled adults were healthy, and microneutralization screening showed them to be seronegative for ZIKV, JEV, YFV, DENV and WNV. The samples were drawn from a phase 1 trial of an alum-adjuvanted Zika purified-inactivated virus (ZPIV) vaccine that was randomized, double-blinded and placebo-controlled. Peripheral blood mononuclear cells were isolated by standard procedure and were kept frozen in liquid nitrogen until use. Including cysteine and phenylalanine, the CDR3 has 16 amino acids. This entry keeps only the CDR3 DNA: 48 bases, framed from base 1. Sequences MDHEN (CDR1) and SYDVKM (CDR2) are obtained from the germline V gene. V sheds 4 bases and J sheds 5 bases, leaving 17 bases between their ends.

The rearrangement joined TRBV28 to TRBJ2-2; the D region may be TRBD1 or TRBD2, each matching 6 bases equally. This TCR came from an adult man who received an inactivated Zika virus vaccine. The source was antigen-activated CD4+ T cells from blood, cultured, collected during a Zika inactivated vaccine study. The CDR3 has the sequence CASSWGDIRRTGELFF. Here is the DNA: TGTGCCAGCAGTTGGGGGGACATACGGAGAACCGGGGAGCTGTTTTTT.